This T cell receptor beta chain was obtained from a study of vaccination and CD4 T cells after COVID-19. Indicated treatment: roughly ten-day PBMC culture with coronavirus spike peptide pools or control peptides (ViraFEST assay). Positive PCR dates covered March to December 2020, before US Alpha, Beta and Delta variants. Cultured CD4+ T cell DNA was sequenced using the Oncomine TCR Beta short-read assay. MiXCR, applied by TCRdb to the PCR reads, yields one record per CDR3 protein. The data show more than 12,000 distinct CDR3 sequences, under 75% seen once. The length of the CDR3 is 13 residues. Trimming pared 6 bases from V and 6 bases from J, leaving 14 bases between. A single count supports this clonotype. Its antigen is not known.

V usage is TRBV12-3 or TRBV12-4 and J usage is TRBJ1-2, with a possible D match to TRBD1 (5 bases). The receptor comes from a human donor who had recovered from COVID-19. Sequencing input: CD4+ T cells from blood, cultured in vitro. CDR3 sequence reads: CASSRGGDDGYTF. CDR3 bases: TGTGCCAGCAGCCGTGGGGGGGACGATGGCTACACCTTC.